Detailed here is one T cell receptor beta chain. Its target is not known. This sample was taken from a study of Graves' ophthalmopathy and Graves' hyperthyroidism. Regarding the study as a whole: The majority of expanded thyroid clonotypes above 0.001 frequency also occurred in blood.

CDR3 size: 13 residues. Germline values: CDR1 SGHDT, CDR2 YYEEEE. V was clipped by 4 bases and J by 5 bases, with 13 bases between them. Uncontrolled infections, pregnancy, lactation or other autoimmune diseases led to patient exclusion. The diagnosis combined clinical symptoms, thyroxine, TRAb, thyroid ultrasound and orbital computed tomography scans. The study amplified TCR beta CDR3 regions using RNA transcripts. HTBI primers served in a first-round RT-PCR, which a second-round multiplex PCR followed. Using its own MiXCR run on the multiplex PCR reads, TCRdb lists one record per CDR3 protein. The sample has about 210,000 distinct CDR3 sequences, about 32% seen once.

This sequence was found in a man aged 45-65 years with Graves' ophthalmopathy. The sample taken for sequencing was peripheral blood. This chain joins TRBV5-6 and TRBJ2-7; D call uncertain. DNA for the CDR3: TGTGCCAGCAGCGGATCCCCGGACCACGAGCAGTACTTC. This translates into CASSGSPDHEQYF.